There are a few counts of the clone carrying this T cell receptor beta chain. This sample was included in a study of T-cell memory formation after mild COVID-19. TCRdb re-analysed the 5' RACE reads in MiXCR, keeping a single row per CDR3 protein. The table records 550,000 to 600,000 distinct CDR3 sequences, approximately 15% of them present only once. This sequence originates from an adult woman who had mild COVID-19 (a few samples of this study predate the infection). Cell type and time point are not known. Sequenced sample: PBMCs or a T cell subset sorted from them (not recorded which).

CDR3 sequence (DNA): TGTGCCAGCAGCCCAGAACAGAACACCGGGGAGCTGTTTTTT. This encodes CASSPEQNTGELFF. The chain uses TRBV5-6 and TRBJ2-2; D not resolved. This CDR3 comprises 14 residues. Looked up from germline, CDR1 is SGHDT and CDR2 is YYEEEE. The V end was cut by 4 bases, the J end by 1 base, with 8 bases between.